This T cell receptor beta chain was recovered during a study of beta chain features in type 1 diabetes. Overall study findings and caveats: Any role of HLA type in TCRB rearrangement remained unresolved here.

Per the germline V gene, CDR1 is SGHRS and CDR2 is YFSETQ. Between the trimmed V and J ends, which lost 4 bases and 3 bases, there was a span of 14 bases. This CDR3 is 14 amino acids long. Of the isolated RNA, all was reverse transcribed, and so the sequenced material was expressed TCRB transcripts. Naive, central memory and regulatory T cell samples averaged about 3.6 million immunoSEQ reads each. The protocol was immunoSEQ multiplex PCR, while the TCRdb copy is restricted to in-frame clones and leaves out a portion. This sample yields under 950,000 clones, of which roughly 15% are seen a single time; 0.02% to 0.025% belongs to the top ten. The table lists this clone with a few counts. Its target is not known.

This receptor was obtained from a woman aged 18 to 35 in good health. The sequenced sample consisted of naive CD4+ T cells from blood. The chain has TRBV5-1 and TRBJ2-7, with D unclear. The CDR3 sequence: CASSPRGRNYEQYF. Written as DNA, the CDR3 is TGCGCCAGCAGCCCAAGAGGACGGAACTACGAGCAGTACTTC.